The T cell receptor beta chain under discussion was sequenced for a study of cytomegalovirus exposure and HLA in healthy donors. Background on the study: Earlier findings included more than 95 million unique TCR beta sequences obtained from 150 million to 200 million T cells. Broader study findings: The classifier reportedly diagnosed cytomegalovirus status with high sensitivity and specificity.

The PCR made use of 60 Vbeta and 13 Jbeta primers. Clones were sequenced by immunoSEQ multiplex PCR, and TCRdb holds only the in-frame ones, with some missing. The data show under 200,000 clones, and the top ten clones hold roughly 0.83%. With respect to this clone: Its antigen is still unknown.

The CDR3 extends over 17 amino acids. The V segment lost 5 bases and the J segment 3 bases; nucleotides outside the gene matches: 14. The germline V gene has CDR1 MDHEN and CDR2 SYDVKM. The source material was PBMCs. V is TRBV28 and J is TRBJ2-7; 9 positions match TRBD1. The origin of this receptor is a woman aged 18-35 years in good health and CMV-seropositive. The CDR3 loop is CASSPGTLRQGDYEQYF. CDR3 nucleotides: TGTGCCAGCAGTCCTGGGACCCTTAGACAGGGGGACTACGAGCAGTACTTC.